The rows below give T cell receptor beta chains drawn from one sample of a study of shared T cell receptors in the human thymus. Sequencing was performed with immunoSEQ multiplex PCR; in TCRdb, only in-frame clones are kept and a portion is missing. The table records under 700,000 clones, 75% to 80% of them present only once. This sample was shared with a second study, whose subject was human thymus T cells.

The specimen sequenced was thymocytes. The origin of the receptors is a boy under two years old with a congenital heart defect. Both conserved end residues are part of each CDR3. Fields, in order: clone size, V gene, J gene, D gene, CDR3 DNA, CDR3 protein. A D gene is named only where the DNA matches it firmly. Clone size is shown for a subset of rows, as once, few, many or a class of expanded clone.

size: once
V: TRBV25-1
J: TRBJ2-2
D: .
DNA: TGTGCCAGCAGTGATGGACTTACCATGAGGGAGCTGTTTTTT
CDR3: CASSDGLTMRELFF

size: .
V: TRBV15
J: TRBJ1-4
D: .
DNA: TGTGCCACCAGCAGAGACAGTCCAACTAATGAAAAACTGTTTTTT
CDR3: CATSRDSPTNEKLFF

size: .
V: TRBV19
J: TRBJ2-7
D: .
DNA: TGTGCCAGTAGGCGACAGCCTGATTCCTACGAGCAGTACTTC
CDR3: CASRRQPDSYEQYF

size: .
V: TRBV6-1
J: TRBJ1-1
D: .
DNA: TGTGCCAGCAGAGTAAAGACAGTGTCGAACACTGAAGCTTTCTTT
CDR3: CASRVKTVSNTEAFF

size: .
V: TRBV25-1
J: TRBJ2-1
D: TRBD2
DNA: TGTGCCAGCAGTGATCGAGCGGGAGGGATACAGTTCTTC
CDR3: CASSDRAGGIQFF

size: .
V: TRBV11-3
J: TRBJ1-1
D: .
DNA: TGTGCCAGCAGCTTGGAGTGGAACACTGAAGCTTTCTTT
CDR3: CASSLEWNTEAFF

size: .
V: TRBV28
J: TRBJ1-2
D: .
DNA: TGTGCCAGCAGTTTTCAGGGTAGTGGCTATGGCTACACCTTC
CDR3: CASSFQGSGYGYTF

size: .
V: TRBV12-5
J: TRBJ2-6
D: TRBD2
DNA: TGTGCTAGTGCCTCGGGGGGGAGGGCCTCTGGGGCCAACGTCCTGACTTTC
CDR3: CASASGGRASGANVLTF

size: once
V: TRBV11-2
J: TRBJ2-3
D: .
DNA: TGTGCCAGCATCCGAAGGGGGGGGCCAGATACGCAGTATTTT
CDR3: CASIRRGGPDTQYF

size: few
V: TRBV4-2
J: TRBJ2-3
D: TRBD2
DNA: TGTGCCAGCAGCCATAAACTCACGGGACTAGCAAAGGATGGGGGTACGCAGTATTTT
CDR3: CASSHKLTGLAKDGGTQYF

size: few
V: TRBV9
J: TRBJ2-7
D: .
DNA: TGTGCCAGCAGCGTAGGACAGGGAAGGAGGGACTACGAGCAGTACTTC
CDR3: CASSVGQGRRDYEQYF

size: few
V: TRBV7-9
J: TRBJ1-3
D: TRBD1
DNA: TGTGCCAGCAGCTTAGCCCCTAACAGGGGGGCCTTTTCTGGAAACACCATATATTTT
CDR3: CASSLAPNRGAFSGNTIYF

size: .
V: TRBV5-1
J: TRBJ1-1
D: .
DNA: TGCGCCAGCAGCTTGGGCTACGGACACCCCACCCTTGAAGCTTTCTTT
CDR3: CASSLGYGHPTLEAFF

size: .
V: TRBV27
J: TRBJ2-3
D: TRBD2
DNA: TGTGCCAGCAGTTTATGGGGCCCCAGCGGGAGGGTTCAAGGAACGCAGTATTTT
CDR3: CASSLWGPSGRVQGTQYF

size: .
V: TRBV25-1
J: TRBJ2-3
D: TRBD2
DNA: TGTGCCAGCAGTCCCTGGACTAGCGGGAGCACAGATACGCAGTATTTT
CDR3: CASSPWTSGSTDTQYF

size: .
V: TRBV7-9
J: TRBJ2-7
D: TRBD1
DNA: TGTGCCAGCAGCGTCGAGGGGGCTCCCTACGAGCAGTACTTC
CDR3: CASSVEGAPYEQYF

size: .
V: TRBV6-5
J: TRBJ2-4
D: .
DNA: TGTGCCAGCAGTTACTCGGGGCCAGGGGCCAAAAACATTCAGTACTTC
CDR3: CASSYSGPGAKNIQYF

size: few
V: TRBV14
J: TRBJ2-3
D: TRBD1
DNA: TGTGCCAGCAGCCCGTCCGGGACAGGGTTCCCAGATACGCAGTATTTT
CDR3: CASSPSGTGFPDTQYF

size: .
V: TRBV15
J: TRBJ2-6
D: TRBD2
DNA: TGTGCCACCAGCAGAGCCGGGGTAGCGGGACTCTCTGGGGCCAACGTCCTGACTTTC
CDR3: CATSRAGVAGLSGANVLTF

size: .
V: TRBV4-2
J: TRBJ2-5
D: .
DNA: TGTGCCAGCAGCCACCGGCTAATCGGGAGAGCACAAGAGACCCAGTACTTC
CDR3: CASSHRLIGRAQETQYF

size: .
V: TRBV6-6
J: TRBJ2-2
D: .
DNA: TGTGCCAGCAGTTACTGGCTAGGGGCGAACACCGGGGAGCTGTTTTTT
CDR3: CASSYWLGANTGELFF

size: .
V: TRBV4-3
J: TRBJ2-2
D: .
DNA: TGCGCCAGCAGCCAACCTAGACAGCTGAACACCGGGGAGCTGTTTTTT
CDR3: CASSQPRQLNTGELFF

size: few
V: TRBV27
J: TRBJ2-3
D: .
DNA: TGTGCCAGCAGCGGACTACCGCCATACGGAGATACGCAGTATTTT
CDR3: CASSGLPPYGDTQYF

size: .
V: TRBV28
J: TRBJ1-4
D: TRBD1
DNA: TGTGCCAGCAGCAAGGGACAGGGGTATGAAAAACTGTTTTTT
CDR3: CASSKGQGYEKLFF

size: .
V: TRBV18
J: TRBJ1-2
D: .
DNA: TGTGCCAGCTGCCCGGGAAACGGGCCCCCTAACTATGGCTACACCTTC
CDR3: CASCPGNGPPNYGYTF

size: .
V: TRBV4-2
J: TRBJ1-2
D: .
DNA: TGTGCCAGCAGCCGATCTTATAAGGAGGGCTACTATGGCTACACCTTC
CDR3: CASSRSYKEGYYGYTF

size: .
V: TRBV9
J: TRBJ2-1
D: TRBD2
DNA: TGTGCCAGCAGCCCTCGAGCGGGAGGGCCCCATGAGCAGTTCTTC
CDR3: CASSPRAGGPHEQFF

size: once
V: TRBV7-9
J: TRBJ2-3
D: TRBD2
DNA: TGTGCCAGCAGCTTAGACTTAGCGGGGAGCACAGATACGCAGTATTTT
CDR3: CASSLDLAGSTDTQYF

size: .
V: TRBV12-5
J: TRBJ2-7
D: .
DNA: TGTGCTAGTGGTTCTCCATCAGGCGTAGGAGGGTACGAGCAGTACTTC
CDR3: CASGSPSGVGGYEQYF

size: .
V: TRBV6-5
J: TRBJ2-3
D: .
DNA: TGTGCCAGCAGTTCTGGCGGCCAGCCTATCACAGATACGCAGTATTTT
CDR3: CASSSGGQPITDTQYF

size: .
V: TRBV6-5
J: TRBJ2-7
D: .
DNA: TGTGCCAGCAGCCCTAACGTGGGGCCCCACGAGCAGTACTTC
CDR3: CASSPNVGPHEQYF

size: few
V: TRBV5-1
J: TRBJ1-3
D: .
DNA: TGCGCCAGCAGCTTAATTGGGGAGAACTCTGGAAACACCATATATTTT
CDR3: CASSLIGENSGNTIYF

size: once
V: TRBV9
J: TRBJ2-2
D: TRBD2
DNA: TGTGCCAGCAGCCCCGACGGACTAGCGGGCCTAAGGGACACCGGGGAGCTGTTTTTT
CDR3: CASSPDGLAGLRDTGELFF

size: once
V: TRBV4-2
J: TRBJ1-5
D: .
DNA: TGTGCCAGCAGCCAAGGTCTGGCAGGGGACCTTTATAGCAATCAGCCCCAGCATTTT
CDR3: CASSQGLAGDLYSNQPQHF

size: .
V: TRBV4-2
J: TRBJ2-1
D: .
DNA: TGTGCCAGCAGCCAAGAGTTCTGGCGGAACTGCTCCTACAATGAGCAGTTCTTC
CDR3: CASSQEFWRNCSYNEQFF

size: .
V: TRBV6-5
J: TRBJ2-7
D: TRBD2
DNA: TGTGCCAGCAGTTACCAGCTAGCGGGAGGCGAGCAGTACTTC
CDR3: CASSYQLAGGEQYF

size: .
V: TRBV5-4
J: TRBJ1-2
D: .
DNA: TGTGCCAGCAGCTTGGCTGGGAGATCGGACTATGGCTACACCTTC
CDR3: CASSLAGRSDYGYTF

size: .
V: TRBV5-4
J: TRBJ1-1
D: .
DNA: TGTGCCAGCAGCTTGGTGCGGGGCGCCTTTTATTATGAAGCTTTCTTT
CDR3: CASSLVRGAFYYEAFF

size: .
V: TRBV13
J: TRBJ2-3
D: TRBD2
DNA: TGTGCCAGCAGCGCCGGGACTAGCTTCACAGATACGCAGTATTTT
CDR3: CASSAGTSFTDTQYF

size: .
V: TRBV27
J: TRBJ1-2
D: TRBD1
DNA: TGTGCCAGCAGCTCCAATCCGGGACAGGGGGTTGGCTATGGCTACACCTTC
CDR3: CASSSNPGQGVGYGYTF

size: once
V: TRBV30
J: TRBJ2-2
D: TRBD1
DNA: TGTGCCTGCCTGGGACAGCACACCGGGGAGCTGTTTTTT
CDR3: CACLGQHTGELFF

size: .
V: TRBV6-5
J: TRBJ1-2
D: .
DNA: TGTGCCAGCAGTTACTTGGGGCAGGGAATTAACTATGGCTACACCTTC
CDR3: CASSYLGQGINYGYTF

size: .
V: TRBV4-2
J: TRBJ2-7
D: TRBD2
DNA: TGTGCCAGCAGCCAAGAGGGAAAGCGGGAGGGATTTTTAACCTACGAGCAGTACTTC
CDR3: CASSQEGKREGFLTYEQYF

size: .
V: TRBV12-5
J: TRBJ2-2
D: .
DNA: TGTGCTAGTGGTTCCACTCCGGGACATGGGGACACCGGGGAGCTGTTTTTT
CDR3: CASGSTPGHGDTGELFF

size: once
V: TRBV28
J: TRBJ2-5
D: TRBD2
DNA: TGTGCCAGCAGTTATAAAATCGGACTAGCGGGAGCGTCCCAAGAGACCCAGTACTTC
CDR3: CASSYKIGLAGASQETQYF

size: .
V: TRBV4-3
J: TRBJ2-2
D: TRBD2
DNA: TGCGCCAGCAGCCAAGTCCTCCTCAGACTAGCGGATTTCAACACCGGGGAGCTGTTTTTT
CDR3: CASSQVLLRLADFNTGELFF

size: few
V: TRBV6-6
J: TRBJ1-5
D: .
DNA: TGTGCCAGCAGTTACTCGAGGACAGATCATCAGCCCCAGCATTTT
CDR3: CASSYSRTDHQPQHF

size: once
V: TRBV4-3
J: TRBJ2-7
D: .
DNA: TGCGCCAGCAGCCGATCTCCGGGCGAGCAGTACTTC
CDR3: CASSRSPGEQYF

size: once
V: TRBV6-4
J: TRBJ1-2
D: TRBD1
DNA: TGTGCCAGCAGTGGCCGGGACAGACCCTATGGCTACACCTTC
CDR3: CASSGRDRPYGYTF

size: .
V: TRBV7-2
J: TRBJ2-7
D: TRBD2
DNA: TGTGCCAGCAGCTTAACCGGGACTAGCGGGAGGACGCACGAGCAGTACTTC
CDR3: CASSLTGTSGRTHEQYF

size: few
V: TRBV5-1
J: TRBJ1-1
D: TRBD1
DNA: TGCGCCAGCAGCTTGGACAGGGGGGCGGCTGAAGCTTTCTTT
CDR3: CASSLDRGAAEAFF

size: .
V: TRBV5-1
J: TRBJ2-1
D: TRBD2
DNA: TGCGCCAGCAGCTTGAGGACTAGCGGGAGTTACAATGAGCAGTTCTTC
CDR3: CASSLRTSGSYNEQFF

size: .
V: TRBV6-5
J: TRBJ1-4
D: .
DNA: TGTGCCAGCAGACTTTGGGACACTACTAATGAAAAACTGTTTTTT
CDR3: CASRLWDTTNEKLFF

size: few
V: TRBV28
J: TRBJ2-7
D: TRBD1
DNA: TGTGCCAGCAGTCAGACCAGGGGGCTGGTCGAGCAGTACTTC
CDR3: CASSQTRGLVEQYF

size: .
V: TRBV30
J: TRBJ2-2
D: .
DNA: TGTGCCTGGAGTGAGGCGTCTTTTCTGTGGGAGGAGAAGGCCGGGGAGCTGTTTTTT
CDR3: CAWSEASFLWEEKAGELFF

size: .
V: TRBV7-8
J: TRBJ1-5
D: .
DNA: TGTGCCAGCAGCCCCCAGCGGGGGGCTCAGCCCCAGCATTTT
CDR3: CASSPQRGAQPQHF